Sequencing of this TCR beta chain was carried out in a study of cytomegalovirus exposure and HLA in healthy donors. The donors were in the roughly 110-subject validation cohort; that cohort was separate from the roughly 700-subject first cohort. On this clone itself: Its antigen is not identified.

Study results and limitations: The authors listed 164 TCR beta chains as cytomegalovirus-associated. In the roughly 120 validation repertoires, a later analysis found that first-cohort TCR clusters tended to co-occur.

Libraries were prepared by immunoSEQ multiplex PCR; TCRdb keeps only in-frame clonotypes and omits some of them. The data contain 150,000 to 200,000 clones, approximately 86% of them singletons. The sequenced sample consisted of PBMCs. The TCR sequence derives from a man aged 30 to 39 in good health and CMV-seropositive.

CDR3 residues: CASSQVASGGSYEQYF. CDR3 in DNA: TGCGCCAGCAGCCAAGTAGCTAGCGGGGGATCCTACGAGCAGTACTTC. The V and J genes are TRBV4-3 and TRBJ2-7; 10 bases line up with TRBD2. This CDR3 contains 16 residues. Per the germline V gene, CDR1 is LGHNA and CDR2 is YSLEER. V dropped 1 base and J dropped 1; count of bases not matched to a gene: 4.